This paragraph covers one TCR beta chain sequence. Its antigen is still unknown. The table came from immunoSEQ multiplex PCR; TCRdb's copy has only in-frame clones and leaves some out. The data contain about 18,000 clones, about 80% of them singletons. The data are from a study of OX40 agonist ivuxolimab in advanced cancers. At the level of the study: Dose-escalation patients had hepatocellular carcinoma, melanoma, renal cell or head and neck cancer. A male proportion of about 84% was recorded, with mean age 60 years and range 23 to 79. Study observations and caveats: Dosing at 0.1 to 3.0 mg/kg was accompanied by clonal expansion of CD4+ and CD8+ blood T cells by week 6. Expanded peripheral T cell antigen specificity was not determined.

Germline V gene lookup returns CDR1 PRHDT and CDR2 FYEKMQ (reference sequence). The length of the CDR3 is 15 residues. The V segment lost 5 bases and the J segment 5 bases; nucleotides outside the gene matches: 5. The sample consisted of CD4+ or CD8+ T cells sorted from blood, taken in a trial of the OX40 agonist ivuxolimab. The V and J genes are TRBV13 and TRBJ2-2; 10 nucleotides line up with TRBD1. The TCR sequence derives from an adult with an advanced solid tumor such as melanoma, head and neck, liver or kidney cancer. CDR3 nucleotides: TGTGCCAGCAGCCCGCGGACAGGGGGAACCGGGGAGCTGTTTTTT. Protein: CASSPRTGGTGELFF.